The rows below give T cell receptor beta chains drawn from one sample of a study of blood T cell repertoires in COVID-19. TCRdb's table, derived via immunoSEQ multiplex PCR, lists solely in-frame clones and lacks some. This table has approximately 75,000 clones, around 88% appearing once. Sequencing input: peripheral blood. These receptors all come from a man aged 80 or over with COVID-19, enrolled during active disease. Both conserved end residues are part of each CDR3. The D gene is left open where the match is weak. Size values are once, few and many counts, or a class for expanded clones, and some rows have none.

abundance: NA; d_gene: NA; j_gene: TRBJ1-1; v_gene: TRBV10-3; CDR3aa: CAISDRQKNTEAFF; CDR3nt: TGTGCCATCAGTGACCGACAGAAGAACACTGAAGCTTTCTTT
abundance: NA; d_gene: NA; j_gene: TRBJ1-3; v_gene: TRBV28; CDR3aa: CASRWTAGNTIYF; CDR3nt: TGTGCCAGCAGATGGACAGCTGGAAACACCATATATTTT
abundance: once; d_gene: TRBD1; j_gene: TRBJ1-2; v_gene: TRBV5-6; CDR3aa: CASSRISDRKDYTF; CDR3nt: TGTGCCAGCAGCCGAATATCGGACAGGAAGGACTACACCTTC
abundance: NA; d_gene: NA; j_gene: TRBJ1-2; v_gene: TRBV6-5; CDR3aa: CASSIDRNYGYTF; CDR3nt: TGTGCCAGCAGTATAGACAGGAACTATGGCTACACCTTC
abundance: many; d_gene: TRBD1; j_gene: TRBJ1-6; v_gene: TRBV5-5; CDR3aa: CASSLTGGPYNSPLHF; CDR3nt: TGTGCCAGCAGCTTGACAGGGGGCCCCTATAATTCACCCCTCCACTTT
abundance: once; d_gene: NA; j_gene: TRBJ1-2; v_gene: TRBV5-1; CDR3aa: CASSSGRQFNYGYTF; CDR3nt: TGCGCCAGCAGCTCCGGAAGACAGTTTAACTATGGCTACACCTTC
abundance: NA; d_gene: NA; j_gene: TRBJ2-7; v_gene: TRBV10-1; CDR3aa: CASISPRLEQYF; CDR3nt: TGCGCCAGCATTTCCCCTAGGTTAGAGCAGTACTTC
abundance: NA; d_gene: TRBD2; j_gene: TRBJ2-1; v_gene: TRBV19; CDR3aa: CASRELAGQGDEQFF; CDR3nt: TGTGCCAGTAGGGAACTAGCGGGGCAAGGGGATGAGCAGTTCTTC
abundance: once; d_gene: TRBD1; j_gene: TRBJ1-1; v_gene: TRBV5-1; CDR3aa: CASSLEPGGADTEAFF; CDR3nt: TGCGCCAGCAGTCTAGAGCCAGGGGGCGCGGACACTGAAGCTTTCTTT
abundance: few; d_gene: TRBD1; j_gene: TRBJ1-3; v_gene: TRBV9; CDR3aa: CASSETGTGGSGNTIYF; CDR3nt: TGTGCCAGCAGCGAGACCGGGACAGGGGGCTCTGGAAACACCATATATTTT
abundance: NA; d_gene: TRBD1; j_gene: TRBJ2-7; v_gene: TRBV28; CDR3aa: CASTQGGAYEQYF; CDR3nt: TGTGCCAGCACACAAGGGGGCGCCTACGAGCAGTACTTC
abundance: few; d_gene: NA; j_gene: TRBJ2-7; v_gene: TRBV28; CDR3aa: CASSYRDYSYEQYF; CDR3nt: TGTGCCAGCAGTTACAGGGACTATTCCTACGAGCAGTACTTC
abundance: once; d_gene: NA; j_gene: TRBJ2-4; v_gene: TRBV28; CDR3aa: CASRRGGEGIQYF; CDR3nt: TGTGCCAGCAGGAGAGGGGGGGAGGGCATTCAGTACTTC
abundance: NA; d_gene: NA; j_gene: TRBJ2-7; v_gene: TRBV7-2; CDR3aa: CASSGTSGGAYEQYF; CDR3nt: TGTGCCAGCAGCGGAACTTCGGGGGGCGCGTACGAGCAGTACTTC
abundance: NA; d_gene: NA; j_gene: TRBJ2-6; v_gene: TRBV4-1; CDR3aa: CASSQDLSGANVLTF; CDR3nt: TGCGCCAGCAGCCAAGATCTCTCTGGGGCCAACGTCCTGACTTTC
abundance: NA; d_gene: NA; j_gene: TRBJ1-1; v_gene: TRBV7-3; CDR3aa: CASSSPPHSEAFF; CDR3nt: TGTGCCAGCAGCTCCCCTCCCCACAGTGAAGCTTTCTTT
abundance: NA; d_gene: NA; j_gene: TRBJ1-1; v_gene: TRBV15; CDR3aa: CATSRAAEAFF; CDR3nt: TGTGCCACCAGCAGAGCTGCGGAAGCTTTCTTT
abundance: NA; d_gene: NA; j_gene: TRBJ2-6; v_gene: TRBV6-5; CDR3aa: CASSSLSSGANVLTF; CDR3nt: TGTGCCAGCAGTTCTCTTTCCTCTGGGGCCAACGTCCTGACTTTC
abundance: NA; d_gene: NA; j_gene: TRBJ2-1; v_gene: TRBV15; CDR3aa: CATSKIDRRPYNEQFF; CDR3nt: TGTGCCACCAGCAAAATTGACAGACGACCCTACAATGAGCAGTTCTTC
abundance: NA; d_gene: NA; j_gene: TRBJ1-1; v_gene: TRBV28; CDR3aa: CASINLRGYTEAFF; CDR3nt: TGTGCCAGCATTAACCTTAGGGGCTACACTGAAGCTTTCTTT
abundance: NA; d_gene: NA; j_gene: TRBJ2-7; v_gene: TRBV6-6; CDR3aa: CASSYERGPVGEQYF; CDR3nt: TGTGCCAGCAGTTACGAACGAGGTCCGGTCGGCGAGCAGTACTTC
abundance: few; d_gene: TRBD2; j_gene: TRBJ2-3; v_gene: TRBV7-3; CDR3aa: CASSLGGGGTDTQYF; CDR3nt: TGTGCCAGCAGCTTAGGTGGGGGGGGCACAGATACGCAGTATTTT
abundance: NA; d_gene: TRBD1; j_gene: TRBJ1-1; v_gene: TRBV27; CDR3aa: CASSNRDRATEAFF; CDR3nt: TGTGCCAGCAGTAACCGGGACAGGGCCACTGAAGCTTTCTTT
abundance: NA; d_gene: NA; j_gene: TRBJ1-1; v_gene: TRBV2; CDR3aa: CASSGIGAEAFF; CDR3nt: TGTGCCAGCAGTGGCATCGGGGCTGAAGCTTTCTTT
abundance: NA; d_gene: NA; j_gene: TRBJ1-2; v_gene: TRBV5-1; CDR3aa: CASSLGDTFPYGYTF; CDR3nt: TGCGCCAGCAGCTTGGGGGACACATTCCCCTATGGCTACACCTTC
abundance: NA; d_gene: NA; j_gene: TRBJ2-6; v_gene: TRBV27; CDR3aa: CASTRGRSSGANVLTF; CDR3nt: TGTGCCAGTACCAGGGGACGCTCCTCTGGGGCCAACGTCCTGACTTTC
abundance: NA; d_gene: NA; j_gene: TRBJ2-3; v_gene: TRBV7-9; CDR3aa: CASRAGDTQYF; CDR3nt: TGTGCCAGCAGGGCAGGGGATACGCAGTATTTT
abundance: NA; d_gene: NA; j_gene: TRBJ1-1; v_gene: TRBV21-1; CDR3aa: CASFGGDRAVLNTEAFF; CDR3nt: TGTGCCAGCTTCGGGGGGGACAGGGCCGTCTTGAACACTGAAGCTTTCTTT
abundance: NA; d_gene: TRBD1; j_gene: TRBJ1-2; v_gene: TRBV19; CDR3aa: CASSLTGTGGNYGYTF; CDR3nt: TGTGCCAGTAGTCTAACCGGGACAGGGGGTAACTATGGCTACACCTTC
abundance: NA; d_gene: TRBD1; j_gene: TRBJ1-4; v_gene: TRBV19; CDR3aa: CASTEPGQGNEKLFF; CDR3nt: TGTGCCAGTACCGAACCGGGACAGGGGAATGAAAAACTGTTTTTT
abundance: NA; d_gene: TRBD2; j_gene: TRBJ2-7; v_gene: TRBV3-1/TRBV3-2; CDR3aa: CASSLTSASYEQYF; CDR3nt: TGTGCCAGCAGCCTGACTAGCGCCTCCTACGAGCAGTACTTC
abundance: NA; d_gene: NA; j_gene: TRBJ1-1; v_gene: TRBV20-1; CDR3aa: CSASPGAVNTEAFF; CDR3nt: TGCAGTGCTAGTCCGGGAGCCGTGAACACTGAAGCTTTCTTT
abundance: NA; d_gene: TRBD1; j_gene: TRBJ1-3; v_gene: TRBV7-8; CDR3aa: CASSLTGGNSGNTIYF; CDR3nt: TGTGCCAGCAGCTTAACAGGGGGAAACTCTGGAAACACCATATATTTT
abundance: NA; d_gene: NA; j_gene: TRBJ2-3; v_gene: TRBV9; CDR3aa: CASSLWGRGTDTQYF; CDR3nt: TGTGCCAGCAGCCTATGGGGGCGGGGCACAGATACGCAGTATTTT
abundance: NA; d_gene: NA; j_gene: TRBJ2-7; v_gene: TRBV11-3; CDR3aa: CASSLFSDRSYEQYF; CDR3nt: TGTGCCAGCAGCTTATTCAGCGACAGATCCTACGAGCAGTACTTC
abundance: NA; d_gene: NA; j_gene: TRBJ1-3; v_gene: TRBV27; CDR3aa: CASSLRSGNTIYF; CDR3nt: TGTGCCAGCAGCTTGCGCTCTGGAAACACCATATATTTT
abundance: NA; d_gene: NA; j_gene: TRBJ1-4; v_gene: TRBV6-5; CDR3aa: CASSYFGPGEKLFF; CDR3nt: TGTGCCAGCAGTTATTTTGGGCCTGGTGAAAAACTGTTTTTT
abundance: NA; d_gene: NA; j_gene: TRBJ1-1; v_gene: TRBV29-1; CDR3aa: CSATEGGIEAFF; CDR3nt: TGCAGCGCAACTGAGGGGGGGATAGAAGCTTTCTTT
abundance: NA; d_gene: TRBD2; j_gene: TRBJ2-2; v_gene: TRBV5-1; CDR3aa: CASSLDWTSGGGTGELFF; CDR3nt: TGCGCCAGCAGCTTGGATTGGACTAGCGGGGGCGGAACCGGGGAGCTGTTTTTT
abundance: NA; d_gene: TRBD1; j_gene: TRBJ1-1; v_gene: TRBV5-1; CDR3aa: CASSLGGTGLEAFF; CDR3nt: TGCGCCAGCAGCTTGGGCGGGACAGGGCTTGAAGCTTTCTTT
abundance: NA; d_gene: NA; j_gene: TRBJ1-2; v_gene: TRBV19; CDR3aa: CAVVNPGAHGYTF; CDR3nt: TGTGCAGTAGTTAATCCAGGCGCGCATGGCTACACCTTC
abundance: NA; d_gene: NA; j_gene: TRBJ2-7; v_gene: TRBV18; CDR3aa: CASSPTNSLPGFRQYF; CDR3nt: TGTGCCAGCTCACCCACAAACTCCTTACCAGGGTTCAGGCAGTACTTC
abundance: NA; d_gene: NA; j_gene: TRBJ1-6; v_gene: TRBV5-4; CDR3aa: CASSLQRGAKHHNSPLHF; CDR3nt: TGTGCCAGCAGCCTTCAAAGGGGCGCGAAGCACCATAATTCACCCCTCCACTTT
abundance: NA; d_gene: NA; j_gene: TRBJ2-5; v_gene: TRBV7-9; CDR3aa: CASSLFVETQYF; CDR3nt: TGTGCCAGCAGCTTATTCGTAGAGACCCAGTACTTC
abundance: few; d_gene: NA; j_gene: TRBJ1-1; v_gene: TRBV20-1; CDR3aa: CSASEITEAFF; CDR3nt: TGCAGTGCTAGCGAGATCACTGAAGCTTTCTTT
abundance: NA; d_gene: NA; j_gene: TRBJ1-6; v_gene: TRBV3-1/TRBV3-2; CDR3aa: CASSRTQGNGSPLHF; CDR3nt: TGTGCCAGCAGCCGCACGCAGGGGAATGGCTCACCCCTCCACTTT
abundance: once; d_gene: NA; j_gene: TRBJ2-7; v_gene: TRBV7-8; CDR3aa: CASSRRGDYEQYF; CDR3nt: TGTGCCAGCAGCCGACGGGGAGACTACGAGCAGTACTTC